The 25 T cell receptor beta chains presented below share a single source sample, sequenced in a study of response to subunit inactivated influenza vaccine. One entry per CDR3 protein, called by TCRdb with MiXCR from the RT-PCR reads. The sample gives 280,000 or so distinct CDR3 sequences, 21% of which show up once; about 10% is in the top ten. Sequenced material: PBMCs from blood, taken less than 22 months after vaccination. These receptors were taken from a man between 50 and 75 years old who received an inactivated influenza vaccine.

This clonotype was detected many times. The chain links TRBV5-5 to TRBJ2-7, with D hard to call. The CDR3 extends over 14 amino acids. The germline CDR1 and CDR2 sequences are SGHKS and YYEKEE (reference sequence). V shed 0 bases and J shed 7 bases, with 14 bases lying between them. CDR3 bases: TGTGCCAGCAGCTTGGAAGAATTTTTTGGGGAGCAGTACTTC. Translation: CASSLEEFFGEQYF.

The V gene is TRBV12-2, the J gene TRBJ1-2; the table's D call, TRBD1, has no DNA check behind it. TRBV12-2 is an annotated pseudogene. The CDR3 extends over 13 amino acids. The CDR3 region is CASRYIDSYGYTF. CDR3 coding DNA: TGTGCAAGTCGCTACATCGACAGCTATGGCTACACCTTC.

V usage is TRBV7-2 and J usage is TRBJ1-2; perhaps TRBD1 as D (5 bases). The CDR3 spans 15 residues. Germline loops: CDR1 SGHTA, CDR2 FQGNSA. The V gene lost 1 base and the J gene lost 4 bases, with 13 bases spanning the gap. Here the CDR3 DNA reads TGTGCCAGCAGCTTAGAAGGGGCGTTTCCCTATGGCTACACCTTC. This sequence encodes CASSLEGAFPYGYTF.

The chain is built from TRBV5-4 and TRBJ1-2; 7 bases are shared with TRBD1. V lost 0 bases, J lost 8 bases, and 10 bases stayed unmatched. CDR1 and CDR2 from the germline V gene are SGHNT and YYREEE (reference sequence). The CDR3 is 15 residues long. The CDR3 loop is CASSLDPGQAGGYTF. The CDR3 DNA is TGTGCCAGCAGCTTGGATCCAGGACAGGCAGGGGGCTACACCTTC.

The rearrangement joins TRBV24-1 to TRBJ2-3; D possibly corresponds to TRBD1 (5 bases). The CDR3 has 14 residues. Germline V CDR1 and CDR2: KGHDR, SFDVKD. The V end was cut by 0 bases, the J end by 5 bases, with 8 bases between. The CDR3 here is CATSDLLGRDTQYF. The CDR3 DNA follows: TGTGCCACCAGTGATTTGCTGGGGCGAGATACGCAGTATTTT.

This chain joins TRBV6-2 or TRBV6-3 and TRBJ2-3; D perhaps matches TRBD1 (5 bases). The CDR3 is 14 residues long. Germline lookup yields CDR1 MNHEY and CDR2 SVGEGT. The V and J ends lost 4 bases and 3 bases respectively, with 11 bases between them. The CDR3 nucleotides are TGTGCCAGCAGTTCAGGGATTGTGACAGATACGCAGTATTTT. It specifies CASSSGIVTDTQYF.

This clonotype showed up just a few times. The V and J genes are TRBV27 and TRBJ1-1; 11 bases line up with TRBD1. From germline, CDR1 is MNHEY and CDR2 SMNVEV (reference sequence). The junction had 3 bases not matched to a gene; V was cut back by 4 bases and J by 2 bases. The CDR3 length is 15 residues. The CDR3 is CASSSGTGGNTEAFF. CDR3 nucleotides: TGTGCCAGCAGTTCCGGGACAGGGGGTAACACTGAAGCTTTCTTT.

This clonotype was found a few times. V usage is TRBV28 and J usage is TRBJ1-2, with D possibly matching TRBD1 (5 bases). V lost 8 bases to trimming and J lost 8 bases, with 24 bases between them. The germline gives CDR1 MDHEN, CDR2 SYDVKM. CDR3 length: 15 amino acids. The CDR3 is CASYAPDQGGLGYTF. DNA of the CDR3: TGTGCCAGCTACGCGCCCGACCAGGGAGGGCTCGGCTACACCTTC.

This clonotype was counted between two and nine times. The V and J genes are TRBV7-2 and TRBJ1-1; D unclear. CDR1 SGHTA and CDR2 FQGNSA come from the germline V gene. This CDR3 is 15 amino acids long. V lost 2 bases to trimming and J lost 0 bases, with 10 bases between them. The CDR3 region is CASSLIQHMNTEAFF. As DNA, the CDR3 is TGTGCCAGCAGCTTAATCCAGCACATGAACACTGAAGCTTTCTTT.

This clonotype was seen more than once but under ten times. The chain couples TRBV7-6 to TRBJ2-1; 8 bases are a match to TRBD2. V gave up 5 bases and J gave up 4 bases; unmatched junction bases: 7. This CDR3 spans 15 amino acids. CDR1 is SGHVS and CDR2 is FNYEAQ in the germline V gene. In DNA, the CDR3 is TGTGCCAGCAGCGCGAGGACTAGCCAATACAATGAGCAGTTCTTC. It is translated as CASSARTSQYNEQFF.

The genes are TRBV28 and TRBJ1-1; maybe TRBD1 (5 bases). The V gene's germline CDR1 is MDHEN and CDR2 SYDVKM. CDR3 length: 13 amino acids. The V and J ends lost 5 bases and 4 bases respectively, with 11 bases between them. The CDR3 coding sequence is TGTGCCAGCAGTGCGGGGGGGGGCACTGAAGCTTTCTTT. Encoded protein: CASSAGGGTEAFF.

The chain carries TRBV5-5 and TRBJ2-7; TRBD1 agrees at 8 bases. The CDR3 is 16 residues long. Germline V gene data show CDR1 as SGHKS and CDR2 as YYEKEE (reference sequence). The junction had 10 bases not matched to a gene; V was cut back by 3 bases and J by 2 bases. CDR3 sequence reads: CASSSLTGGFTYEQYF. The DNA of the CDR3 is TGTGCCAGCAGCTCCCTAACAGGGGGATTTACCTACGAGCAGTACTTC.

This clonotype occurred a few times. The chain is built from TRBV4-3 and TRBJ2-7, with D possibly matching TRBD2 (6 bases). The length of the CDR3 is 15 residues. Trimming pared 1 base from V and 3 bases from J, leaving 13 bases between. CDR1 is LGHNA and CDR2 is YSLEER in the germline V gene. CDR3 in amino acids: CASSQGSSVHYEQYF. CDR3 in DNA: TGCGCCAGCAGCCAAGGTTCTAGCGTACACTACGAGCAGTACTTC.

This clonotype was detected a few times. The rearrangement uses TRBV5-5 and TRBJ1-5; D perhaps matches TRBD1 (5 bases). The CDR3 consists of 14 residues. CDR1 is SGHKS, CDR2 YYEKEE, per germline (reference sequence). Trimming left V 4 bases short and J 0 bases short, with 8 bases between. CDR3 residues: CASSDRFSNQPQHF. The CDR3 DNA sequence: TGTGCCAGCAGCGACAGATTTAGCAATCAGCCCCAGCATTTT.

This clonotype was seen a few times. This chain uses TRBV11-1 with TRBJ1-6, with TRBD1 identical over 7 bases. The CDR3 length is 15 residues. Germline V gene data show CDR1 as SGHAT and CDR2 as FQDESV (reference sequence). The J segment lost 8 bases and the V segment lost 1 base, leaving 5 bases of the junction unmatched. CDR3 amino acids: CASSLGGQVYSPLHF. Written as DNA, the CDR3 is TGTGCCAGCAGCTTAGGAGGACAGGTGTATTCACCCCTCCACTTT.

At least ten counts were recorded for this clonotype. CDR3 nucleotide sequence: TGCAGTGCTAGAGGCCTTCGAGGGAACACTGAAGCTTTCTTT. Its translation is CSARGLRGNTEAFF. The chain uses TRBV20-1 and TRBJ1-1; D is ambiguous. V was clipped by 1 base and J by 1 base, with 10 bases between them. Germline V gene data show CDR1 as DFQATT and CDR2 as SNEGSKA (reference sequence). The CDR3 is 14 residues long.

The CDR3: CASSFTGVSYEQYF. CDR3 sequence (DNA): TGTGCCAGCAGCTTTACAGGAGTCTCCTACGAGCAGTACTTC. The rearrangement joins TRBV7-2 to TRBJ2-7, with D tentatively TRBD1 (5 bases). V was pared by 3 bases and J by 0 bases, with 9 bases between. The CDR3 has 14 residues. Germline CDR1 is SGHTA and CDR2 is FQGNSA.

In its sample, this clonotype was seen a few times. The rearrangement uses TRBV6-2 or TRBV6-3 and TRBJ1-2; D may be TRBD1 (5 bases). Trimming left V 5 bases short and J 4 bases short, with 11 bases between. The CDR3 runs to 13 residues. Germline-derived CDR1 and CDR2 are MNHEY and SVGEGT. The CDR3 is CASSPDTFYGYTF. The CDR3 coding sequence is TGTGCCAGCAGTCCGGACACCTTCTATGGCTACACCTTC.

Only a few counts were recorded for this clonotype. The gene calls are TRBV24-1 and TRBJ1-1, with D possibly matching TRBD1 (5 bases). V lost 2 bases and J lost 5, with 14 bases in between. The CDR3 sequence is 15 residues long. The V gene's germline CDR1 is KGHDR and CDR2 SFDVKD. The CDR3 is CATSDSRGGGTEAFF. The CDR3 DNA follows: TGTGCCACCAGTGATTCCCGGGGGGGAGGGACTGAAGCTTTCTTT.

The rearrangement links TRBV6-5 to TRBJ2-5, with 11 bases that match TRBD1. The CDR3 is 15 amino acids. V lost 4 bases and J lost 5; bases outside the gene matches: 6. In germline, CDR1 is MNHEY, CDR2 SVGAGI. CDR3 loop: CASSFGQGAAETQYF. The CDR3 bases are TGTGCCAGCAGTTTTGGACAGGGGGCAGCGGAGACCCAGTACTTC.

In nucleotides, the CDR3 is TGCAGTGCTAGAGTGTGGCAGAACCAAGAGACCCAGTACTTC. This translates into CSARVWQNQETQYF. The chain uses TRBV20-1 and TRBJ2-5; no firm D call. Germline CDR1 is DFQATT and CDR2 is SNEGSKA (reference sequence). The CDR3 is 14 amino acids. V was trimmed by 1 base and J by 0 bases, leaving 9 bases between them.

The chain uses TRBV20-1 and TRBJ2-3; TRBD2 aligns across 7 bases. This CDR3 comprises 14 residues. Trimming at V came to 5 bases and at J to 1 base, leaving 6 bases not matched to a gene. CDR1 and CDR2 from the germline V gene are DFQATT and SNEGSKA (reference sequence). This chain's CDR3 is CSAGGRVGTDTQYF. The CDR3 DNA is TGCAGTGCTGGAGGGAGGGTGGGCACAGATACGCAGTATTTT.

The CDR3 loop is CASMSDSSYNEQFF. DNA of the CDR3: TGCGCCAGCATGAGCGATAGCTCCTACAATGAGCAGTTCTTC. V usage is TRBV5-1 and J usage is TRBJ2-1; no firm D call. Trimming pared 6 bases from V and 0 bases from J, leaving 10 bases between. The CDR3 sequence is 14 residues long. Per germline, CDR1 SGHRS and CDR2 YFSETQ. Using reference TRBV5-1 and TRBJ2-1 for the parts outside the CDR3, the full variable domain is KAGVTQTPRYLIKTRGQQVTLSCSPISGHRSVSWYQQTPGQGLQFLFEYFSETQRNKGNFPGRFSGRQFSNSRSEMNVSTLELGDSALYLCASMSDSSYNEQFFGPGTRLTVL.

This clonotype came up many times. This rearrangement joins TRBV12-3 or TRBV12-4 to TRBJ2-1; the D call may be TRBD1 or TRBD2 (5 bases each). Deletions cut 11 bases from V and 0 bases from J, with 20 bases between. The CDR3 has 16 residues. The chain's CDR3 is CAGSGDPYSSYNEQFF. The CDR3 nucleotides read TGTGCCGGTAGTGGGGACCCCTACAGCTCCTACAATGAGCAGTTCTTC.

The chain uses TRBV5-6 and TRBJ2-5; 7 nucleotides align to TRBD2. Trimming at V came to 0 bases and at J to 5 bases, leaving 10 bases not matched to a gene. The CDR3 extends over 16 amino acids. CDR1 and CDR2 from the germline V gene are SGHDT and YYEEEE. CDR3 sequence reads: CASSLAIGGGGETQYF. The CDR3 nucleotides are TGTGCCAGCAGCTTGGCGATCGGCGGGGGAGGTGAGACCCAGTACTTC.